This T cell receptor beta chain was observed in a study of identical twins. The study's findings and limits: While abundant cord blood beta clonotypes carried fewer insertions, memory repertoires showed no such pattern. Zero-insertion findings could be partly confounded by invariant cells (MAIT and iNKT cells).

The V gene lost 7 bases and the J gene lost 2 bases, with 7 bases spanning the gap. This CDR3 has 12 residues. In germline, CDR1 is SEHNR, CDR2 FQNEAQ (reference sequence). Points on this clonotype: Its antigen is unidentified.

A universal primer site was added by template switching, and unique molecular identifiers were carried by the cDNA. TCRdb passed the 5' RACE reads through MiXCR, listing each CDR3 protein once. The sample carries approximately 890,000 distinct CDR3 sequences, 9% to 15% recorded once. The same specimen was also included in a second study, on yellow fever vaccine responses in identical twins.

The sample taken for sequencing was PBMCs. The TCR comes from a woman younger than 30 in good health. The chain carries TRBV7-9 and TRBJ2-3; D ambiguous. CDR3 sequence (DNA): TGTGCCAGCACTTTCAACACAGATACGCAGTATTTT. Protein sequence: CASTFNTDTQYF. The full variable domain, in which reference TRBV7-9 and TRBJ2-3 provide the parts outside the CDR3, is DTGVSQNPRHKITKRGQNVTFRCDPISEHNRLYWYRQTLGQGPEFLTYFQNEAQLEKSRLLSDRFSAERPKGSFSTLEIQRTEQGDSAMYLCASTFNTDTQYFGPGTRLTVL.